Listed below are T cell receptor beta chains from one sample, sequenced in a study of T cell changes during pregnancy in multiple sclerosis. Sequencing used immunoSEQ multiplex PCR; TCRdb keeps in-frame clones, though not all of them. The table records approximately 110,000 clones, roughly 92% of them present only once. The source was peripheral blood, collected after pregnancy. Receptor source: a female donor with multiple sclerosis, enrolled in a pregnancy study. The CDR3 runs from the conserved cysteine through the conserved F or W. The order of the fields is J gene, V gene, CDR3 protein.

j_gene: TRBJ2-3; v_gene: TRBV15; CDR3aa: CATSSRDRGGHTDTQYF
j_gene: TRBJ2-7; v_gene: TRBV5-5; CDR3aa: CASTEGANYEQYF
j_gene: TRBJ1-2; v_gene: TRBV15; CDR3aa: CATSKGKGVYGYTF
j_gene: TRBJ2-2; v_gene: TRBV7-2; CDR3aa: CASSLGGISTGELFF
j_gene: TRBJ2-3; v_gene: TRBV6-1; CDR3aa: CASSLGQTVGGTQYF
j_gene: TRBJ2-1; v_gene: TRBV14; CDR3aa: CASSPPTLRSYNEQFF
j_gene: TRBJ1-1; v_gene: TRBV5-1; CDR3aa: CASRRLQVNTEAFF
j_gene: TRBJ1-1; v_gene: TRBV19; CDR3aa: CASMDRGATEAFF
j_gene: TRBJ1-1; v_gene: TRBV7-4; CDR3aa: CASSLSRRNMNTEAFF
j_gene: TRBJ2-3; v_gene: TRBV30; CDR3aa: CAWNPTGATDTQYF
j_gene: TRBJ1-4; v_gene: TRBV19; CDR3aa: CASSRRQGTNEKLFF
j_gene: TRBJ2-7; v_gene: TRBV9; CDR3aa: CASSVANGYEQYF
j_gene: TRBJ1-1; v_gene: TRBV5-5; CDR3aa: CASSSGYSEAFF
j_gene: TRBJ1-2; v_gene: TRBV2; CDR3aa: CASSAGGGRVRFGYTF
j_gene: TRBJ2-3; v_gene: TRBV6-4; CDR3aa: CASSELAGGMDTQYF
j_gene: TRBJ2-3; v_gene: TRBV6-5; CDR3aa: CASSKTSGGVDTQYF
j_gene: TRBJ2-6; v_gene: TRBV29-1; CDR3aa: CSVEDLGASSGANVLTF
j_gene: TRBJ2-7; v_gene: TRBV5-5; CDR3aa: CASSQQDYEQYF
j_gene: TRBJ2-1; v_gene: TRBV5-1; CDR3aa: CASGPLRGSYNEQFF
j_gene: TRBJ2-3; v_gene: TRBV7-2; CDR3aa: CASSLGWTATDTQYF
j_gene: TRBJ2-5; v_gene: TRBV18; CDR3aa: CASSPGILAGGYQETQYF
j_gene: TRBJ2-1; v_gene: TRBV6-1; CDR3aa: CASSEGASGVDEQFF
j_gene: TRBJ2-3; v_gene: TRBV6-5; CDR3aa: CASSYSRVTDTQYF
j_gene: TRBJ2-7; v_gene: TRBV7-9; CDR3aa: CASRPTTGVNEQYF
j_gene: TRBJ2-2; v_gene: TRBV7-6; CDR3aa: CASSLVAENTGELFF
j_gene: TRBJ2-3; v_gene: TRBV10-3; CDR3aa: CAISGLAGAITDTQYF
j_gene: TRBJ2-1; v_gene: TRBV19; CDR3aa: CASSHEGSYNEQFF
j_gene: TRBJ1-1; v_gene: TRBV19; CDR3aa: CASSIDVTEAFF
j_gene: TRBJ1-2; v_gene: TRBV6-5; CDR3aa: CASSSGTLYGYTF
j_gene: TRBJ2-5; v_gene: TRBV9; CDR3aa: CASSVGGTGQETQYF
j_gene: TRBJ1-2; v_gene: TRBV5-1; CDR3aa: CASSQGGGVGYTF
j_gene: TRBJ2-1; v_gene: TRBV2; CDR3aa: CASSGEAGGPHEQFF
j_gene: TRBJ1-2; v_gene: TRBV27; CDR3aa: CASSSNSGTAYGYTF
j_gene: TRBJ2-7; v_gene: TRBV6-1; CDR3aa: CASRDRGVSSYEQYF
j_gene: TRBJ2-1; v_gene: TRBV7-9; CDR3aa: CASSLAGLAGPGNEQFF
j_gene: TRBJ2-7; v_gene: TRBV5-1; CDR3aa: CASSLEGRYEQYF